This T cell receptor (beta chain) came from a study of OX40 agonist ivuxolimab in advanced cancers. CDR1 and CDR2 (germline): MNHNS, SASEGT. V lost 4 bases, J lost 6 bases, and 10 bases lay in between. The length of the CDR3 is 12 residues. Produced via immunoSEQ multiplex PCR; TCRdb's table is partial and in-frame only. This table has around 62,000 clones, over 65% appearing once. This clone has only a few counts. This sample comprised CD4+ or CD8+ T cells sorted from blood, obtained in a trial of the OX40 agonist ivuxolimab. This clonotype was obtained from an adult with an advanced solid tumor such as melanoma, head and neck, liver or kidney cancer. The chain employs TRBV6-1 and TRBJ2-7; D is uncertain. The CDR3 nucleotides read TGTGCCAGCAGTGTTGCTGAAGGCGAGCAGTACTTC. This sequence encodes CASSVAEGEQYF.